This T cell receptor beta chain comes out of a study of blood T cell repertoires in COVID-19. At the level of the study: The United States, Italy and Spain supplied acute and convalescent COVID-19 samples.

Trimming took 3 bases from V and 5 from J; bases not matched to a gene: 2. Germline lookup yields CDR1 LGHDT and CDR2 YNNKEL (reference sequence). CDR3 length: 13 residues. As for this clone: This sample also contains other DNA sequences that code for the same CDR3.

Only in-frame clones appear in the TCRdb table, and some are missing; sequencing was by immunoSEQ multiplex PCR. The data contain some 250,000 clones, around 86% of them seen just once; the ten biggest clones take up roughly an eighth. Source material: peripheral blood. The receptor was derived from a man older than 75 with acute or convalescent COVID-19. The rearrangement uses TRBV3-1 (or the pseudogene TRBV3-2) and TRBJ1-2; 8 bases agree with TRBD1. The CDR3 sequence is CASSQGTGYGYTF. The CDR3 DNA is TGTGCCAGCAGCCAGGGGACAGGATATGGCTACACCTTC.